This TCR beta chain emerged from a study of T-cell reconstitution after alpha-beta-depleted transplantation in children. Comments on this clonotype: The antigen is not known. A read error is likely, as this CDR3 ends without the conserved phenylalanine or tryptophan.

Whole-study results and caveats: Newly made T cells mostly supplied T-cell counts and diversity one year after transplant. Alpha-beta T cells about two months after transplant reportedly derived from several hundred expanded graft clones.

Between the trimmed V and J ends, which lost 6 bases and 6 bases, there was a span of 24 bases. Germline CDR1 SGHVS, CDR2 FQNEAQ. CDR3 length equals 17 residues. Preparing the TCRbeta library involved the use of unique molecular identifiers. One entry per CDR3 protein results from TCRdb running MiXCR on the PCR reads. Altogether 700,000 or so distinct CDR3 sequences are present, about an eighth being singletons, with the ten largest covering 0.75% to 0.85%. This chain links TRBV7-8 with TRBJ2-1; D remains ambiguous. Sequenced here: PBMCs, sampled before TCRalphabeta/CD19-depleted stem cell transplant. This receptor was obtained from a girl aged 2 to 9 with congenital amegakaryocytic thrombocytopenia, due to receive a stem cell transplant. The DNA of the CDR3 is TGTGCCAGCAGTTCTGCTAAAGTTGGGTGGAGTGGCAATGAGCAGTTCTTG. Translating gives CASSSAKVGWSGNEQFL.